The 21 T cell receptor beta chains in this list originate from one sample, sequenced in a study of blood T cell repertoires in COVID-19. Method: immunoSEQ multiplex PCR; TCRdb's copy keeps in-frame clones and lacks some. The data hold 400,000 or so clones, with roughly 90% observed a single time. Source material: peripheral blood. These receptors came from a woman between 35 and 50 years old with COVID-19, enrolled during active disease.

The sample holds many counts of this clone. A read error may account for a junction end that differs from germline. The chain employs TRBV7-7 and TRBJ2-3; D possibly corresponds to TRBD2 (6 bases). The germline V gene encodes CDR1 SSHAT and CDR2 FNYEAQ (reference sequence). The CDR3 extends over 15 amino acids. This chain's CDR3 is CASSLEEGETDTQYF. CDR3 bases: TGTGCTAGCAGCTTAGAGGAGGGTGAAACAGATACGCAGTATTTT.

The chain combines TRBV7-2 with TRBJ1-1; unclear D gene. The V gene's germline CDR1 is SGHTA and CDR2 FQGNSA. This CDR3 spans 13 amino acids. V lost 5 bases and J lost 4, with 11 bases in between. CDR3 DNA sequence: TGTGCCAGCAGCATAGAAGAGGCCACTGAAGCTTTCTTT. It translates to CASSIEEATEAFF.

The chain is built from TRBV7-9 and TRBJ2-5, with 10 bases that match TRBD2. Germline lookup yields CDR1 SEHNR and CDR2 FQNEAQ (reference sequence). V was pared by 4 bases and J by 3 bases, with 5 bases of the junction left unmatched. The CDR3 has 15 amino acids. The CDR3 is CASSSIGLAEETQYF. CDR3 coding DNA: TGTGCCAGCAGCTCAATTGGACTAGCGGAAGAGACCCAGTACTTC.

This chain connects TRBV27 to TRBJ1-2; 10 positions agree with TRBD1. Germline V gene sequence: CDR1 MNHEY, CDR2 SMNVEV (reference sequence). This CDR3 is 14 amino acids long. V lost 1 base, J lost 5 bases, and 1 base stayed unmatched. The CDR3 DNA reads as TGTGCCAGCAGTTTATTGGGACAGGGGTATGGCTACACCTTC. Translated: CASSLLGQGYGYTF.

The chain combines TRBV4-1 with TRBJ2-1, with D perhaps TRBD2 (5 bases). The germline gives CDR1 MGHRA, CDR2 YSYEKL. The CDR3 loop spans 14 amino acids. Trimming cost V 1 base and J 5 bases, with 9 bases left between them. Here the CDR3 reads CASSQVMGDNEQFF. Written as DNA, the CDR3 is TGCGCCAGCAGCCAAGTAATGGGAGACAATGAGCAGTTCTTC.

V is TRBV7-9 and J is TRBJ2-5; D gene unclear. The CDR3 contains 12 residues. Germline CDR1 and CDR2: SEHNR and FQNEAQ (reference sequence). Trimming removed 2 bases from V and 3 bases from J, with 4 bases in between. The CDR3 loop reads CASSLIEETQYF. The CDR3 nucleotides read TGTGCCAGCAGCTTAATCGAAGAGACCCAGTACTTC.

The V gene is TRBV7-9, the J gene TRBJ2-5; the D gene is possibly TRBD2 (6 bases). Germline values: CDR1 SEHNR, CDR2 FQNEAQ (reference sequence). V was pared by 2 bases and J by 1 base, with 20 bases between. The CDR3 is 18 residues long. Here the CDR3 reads CASSLLATVYNSQETQYF. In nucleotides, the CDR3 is TGTGCCAGCAGCTTACTAGCGACGGTGTACAATTCCCAAGAGACCCAGTACTTC.

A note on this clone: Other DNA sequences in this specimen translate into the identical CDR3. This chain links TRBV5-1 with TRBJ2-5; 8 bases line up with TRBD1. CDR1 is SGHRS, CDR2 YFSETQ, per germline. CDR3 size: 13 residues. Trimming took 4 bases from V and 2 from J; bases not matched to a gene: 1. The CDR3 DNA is TGCGCCAGCAGCCGGACAGGGCAAGAGACCCAGTACTTC. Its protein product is CASSRTGQETQYF.

CDR3 nucleotides: TGTGCCATCAGTGATAGGACTGACTATGGCTACACCTTC. Its translation: CAISDRTDYGYTF. This chain links TRBV10-3 with TRBJ1-2; D unclear. V was pared by 3 bases and J by 3 bases, with 8 bases between. The CDR3 is 13 residues long. Germline values: CDR1 ENHRY, CDR2 SYGVKD.

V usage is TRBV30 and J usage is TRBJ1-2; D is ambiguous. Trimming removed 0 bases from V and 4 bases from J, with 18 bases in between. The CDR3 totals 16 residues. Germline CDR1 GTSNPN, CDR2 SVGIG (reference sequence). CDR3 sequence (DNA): TGTGCCTGGAGTGTAGGGCCAGGTAGGAGGGCCTATGGCTACACCTTC. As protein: CAWSVGPGRRAYGYTF.

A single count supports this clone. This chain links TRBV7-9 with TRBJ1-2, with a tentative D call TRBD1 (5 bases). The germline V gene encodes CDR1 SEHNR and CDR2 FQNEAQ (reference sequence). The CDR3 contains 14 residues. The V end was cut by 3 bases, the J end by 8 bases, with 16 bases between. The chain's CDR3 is CASSFDRGLEGYTF. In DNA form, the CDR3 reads TGTGCCAGCAGCTTTGACAGAGGTTTGGAGGGCTACACCTTC.

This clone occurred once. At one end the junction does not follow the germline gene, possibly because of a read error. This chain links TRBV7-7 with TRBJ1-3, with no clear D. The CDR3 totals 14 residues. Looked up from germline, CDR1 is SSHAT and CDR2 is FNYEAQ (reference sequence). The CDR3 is CASSLGGPGNTIYF. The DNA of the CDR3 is TGTGCTAGCAGCTTAGGAGGGCCCGGAAACACCATATATTTT.

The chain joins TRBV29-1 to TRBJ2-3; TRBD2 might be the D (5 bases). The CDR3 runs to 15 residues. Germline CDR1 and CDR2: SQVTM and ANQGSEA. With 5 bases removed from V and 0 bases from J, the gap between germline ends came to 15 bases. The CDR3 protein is CSVTRRDTSTDTQYF. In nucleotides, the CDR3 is TGCAGCGTTACGAGACGGGATACTAGCACAGATACGCAGTATTTT.

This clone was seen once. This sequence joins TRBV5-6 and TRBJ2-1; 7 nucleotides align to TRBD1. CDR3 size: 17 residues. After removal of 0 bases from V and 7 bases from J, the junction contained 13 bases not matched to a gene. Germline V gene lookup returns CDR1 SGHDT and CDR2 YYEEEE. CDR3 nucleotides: TGTGCCAGCAGCTTGGTCCCAACCACAGGGGTTGGGAATGAGCAGTTCTTC. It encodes CASSLVPTTGVGNEQFF.

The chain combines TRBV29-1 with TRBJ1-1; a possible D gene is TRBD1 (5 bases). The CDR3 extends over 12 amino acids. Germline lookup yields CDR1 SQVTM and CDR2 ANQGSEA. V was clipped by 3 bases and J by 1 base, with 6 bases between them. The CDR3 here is CSVDRANTEAFF. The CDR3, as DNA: TGCAGCGTTGACAGGGCGAACACTGAAGCTTTCTTT. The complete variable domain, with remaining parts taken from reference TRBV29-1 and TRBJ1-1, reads SAVISQKPSRDICQRGTSLTIQCQVDSQVTMMFWYRQQPGQSLTLIATANQGSEATYESGFVIDKFPISRPNLTFSTLTVSNMSPEDSSIYLCSVDRANTEAFFGQGTRLTVV.

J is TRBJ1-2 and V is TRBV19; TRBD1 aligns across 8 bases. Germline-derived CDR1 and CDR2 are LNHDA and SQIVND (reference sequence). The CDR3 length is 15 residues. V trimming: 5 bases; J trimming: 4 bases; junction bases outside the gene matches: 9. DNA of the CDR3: TGTGCCAGTAGTTCTAGGACAGGGAGGCGCTATGGCTACACCTTC. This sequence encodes CASSSRTGRRYGYTF.

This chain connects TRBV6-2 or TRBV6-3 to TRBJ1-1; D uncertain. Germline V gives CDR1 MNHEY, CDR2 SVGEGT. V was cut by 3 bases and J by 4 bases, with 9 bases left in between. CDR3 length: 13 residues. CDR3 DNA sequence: TGTGCCAGCAGTTATGGGCAGTCCACTGAAGCTTTCTTT. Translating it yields CASSYGQSTEAFF.

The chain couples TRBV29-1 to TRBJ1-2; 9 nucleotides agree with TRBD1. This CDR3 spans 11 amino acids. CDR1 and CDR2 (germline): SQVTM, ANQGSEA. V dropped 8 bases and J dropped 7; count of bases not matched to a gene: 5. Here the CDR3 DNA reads TGCAGCCTCCGGGACAGGGCTGGCTACACCTTC. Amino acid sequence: CSLRDRAGYTF.

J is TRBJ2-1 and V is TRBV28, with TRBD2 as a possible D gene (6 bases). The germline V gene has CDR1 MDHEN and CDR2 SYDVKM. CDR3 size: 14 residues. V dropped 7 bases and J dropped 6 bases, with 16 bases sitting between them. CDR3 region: CASIPRGASNEQFF. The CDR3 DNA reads TGTGCCAGCATCCCCCGCGGGGCGTCCAATGAGCAGTTCTTC. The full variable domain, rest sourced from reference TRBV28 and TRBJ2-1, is DVKVTQSSRYLVKRTGEKVFLECVQDMDHENMFWYRQDPGLGLRLIYFSYDVKMKEKGDIPEGYSVSREKKERFSLILESASTNQTSMYLCASIPRGASNEQFFGPGTRLTVL.

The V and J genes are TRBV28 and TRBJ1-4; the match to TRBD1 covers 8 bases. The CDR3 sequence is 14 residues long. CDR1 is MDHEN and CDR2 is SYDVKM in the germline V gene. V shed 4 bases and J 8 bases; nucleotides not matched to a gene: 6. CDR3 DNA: TGTGCCAGCAGTTCGGGACAGGATAACGAAAAACTGTTTTTT. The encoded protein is CASSSGQDNEKLFF.

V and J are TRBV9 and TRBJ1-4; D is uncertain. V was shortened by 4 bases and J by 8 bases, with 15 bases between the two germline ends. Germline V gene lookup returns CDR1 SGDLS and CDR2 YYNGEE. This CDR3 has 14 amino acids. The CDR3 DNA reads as TGTGCCAGCAGCCCGGCGGCTGGTTGGGAAAAACTGTTTTTT. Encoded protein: CASSPAAGWEKLFF.